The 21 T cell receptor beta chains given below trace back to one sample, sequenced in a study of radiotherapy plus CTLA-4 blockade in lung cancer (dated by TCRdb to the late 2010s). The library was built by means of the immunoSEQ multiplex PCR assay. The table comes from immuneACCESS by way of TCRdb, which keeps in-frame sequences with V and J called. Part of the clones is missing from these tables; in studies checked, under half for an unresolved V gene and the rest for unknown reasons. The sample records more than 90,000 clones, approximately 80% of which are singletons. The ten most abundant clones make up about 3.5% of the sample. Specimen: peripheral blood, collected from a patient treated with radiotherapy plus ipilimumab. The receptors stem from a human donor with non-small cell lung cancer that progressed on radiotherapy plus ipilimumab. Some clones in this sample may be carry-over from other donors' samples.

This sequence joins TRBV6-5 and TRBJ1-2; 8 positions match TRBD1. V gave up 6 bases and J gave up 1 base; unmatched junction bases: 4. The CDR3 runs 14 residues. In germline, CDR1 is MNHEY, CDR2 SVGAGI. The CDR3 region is CASRTGDHNYGYTF. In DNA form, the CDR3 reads TGTGCCAGCAGGACAGGGGACCATAACTATGGCTACACCTTC.

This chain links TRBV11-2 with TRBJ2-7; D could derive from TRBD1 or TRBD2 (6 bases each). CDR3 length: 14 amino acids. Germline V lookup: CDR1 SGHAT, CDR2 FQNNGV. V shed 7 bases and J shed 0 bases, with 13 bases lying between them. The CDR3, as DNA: TGTGCCAGCACTCGAGGGGGGTCCTCCTACGAGCAGTACTTC. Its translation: CASTRGGSSYEQYF. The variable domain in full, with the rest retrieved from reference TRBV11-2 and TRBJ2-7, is EAGVAQSPRYKIIEKRQSVAFWCNPISGHATLYWYQQILGQGPKLLIQFQNNGVVDDSQLPKDRFSAERLKGVDSTLKIQPAKLEDSAVYLCASTRGGSSYEQYFGPGTRLTVT.

Here the CDR3 DNA reads TGTGCCAGTAGCACCCTCCGGGACCGTCTTAGCAATCAGCCCCAGCATTTT. Residues: CASSTLRDRLSNQPQHF. The chain has TRBV19 and TRBJ1-5; a possible D gene is TRBD1 (5 bases). CDR1 is LNHDA and CDR2 is SQIVND in the germline V gene (reference sequence). Trimming left V 6 bases short and J 0 bases short, with 18 bases between. The CDR3 spans 17 residues.

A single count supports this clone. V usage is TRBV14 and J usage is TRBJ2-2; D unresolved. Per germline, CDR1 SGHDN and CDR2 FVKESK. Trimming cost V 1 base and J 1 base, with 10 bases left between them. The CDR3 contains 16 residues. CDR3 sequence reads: CASSQVPFENTGELFF. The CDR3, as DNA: TGTGCCAGCAGCCAAGTACCTTTCGAGAACACCGGGGAGCTGTTTTTT.

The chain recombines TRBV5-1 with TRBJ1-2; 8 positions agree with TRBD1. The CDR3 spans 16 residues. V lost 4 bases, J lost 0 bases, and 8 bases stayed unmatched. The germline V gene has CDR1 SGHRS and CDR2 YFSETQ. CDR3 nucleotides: TGCGCCAGCAGCCCCCAGGGACAGGTGACTAACTATGGCTACACCTTC. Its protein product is CASSPQGQVTNYGYTF.

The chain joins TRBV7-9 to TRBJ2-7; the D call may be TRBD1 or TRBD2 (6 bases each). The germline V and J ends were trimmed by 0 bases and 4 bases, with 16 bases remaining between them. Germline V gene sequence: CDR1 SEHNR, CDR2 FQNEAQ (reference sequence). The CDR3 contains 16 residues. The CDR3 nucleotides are TGTGCCAGCAGCTTAGCGCCTACCGGGGGCCTTTACGAGCAGTACTTC. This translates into CASSLAPTGGLYEQYF. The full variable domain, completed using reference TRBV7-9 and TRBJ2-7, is DTGVSQNPRHKITKRGQNVTFRCDPISEHNRLYWYRQTLGQGPEFLTYFQNEAQLEKSRLLSDRFSAERPKGSFSTLEIQRTEQGDSAMYLCASSLAPTGGLYEQYFGPGTRLTVT.

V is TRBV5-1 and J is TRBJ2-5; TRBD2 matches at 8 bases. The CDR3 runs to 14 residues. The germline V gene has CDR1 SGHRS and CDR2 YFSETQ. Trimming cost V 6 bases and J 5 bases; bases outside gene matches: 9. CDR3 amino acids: CASTYGGVPETQYF. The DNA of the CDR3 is TGCGCCAGCACCTACGGGGGGGTACCCGAGACCCAGTACTTC.

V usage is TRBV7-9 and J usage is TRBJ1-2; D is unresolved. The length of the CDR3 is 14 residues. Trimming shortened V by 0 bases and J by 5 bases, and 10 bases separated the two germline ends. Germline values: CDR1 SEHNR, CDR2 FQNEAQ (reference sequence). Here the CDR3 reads CASSLAAVTYGYTF. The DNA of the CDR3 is TGTGCCAGCAGCTTAGCAGCCGTAACTTATGGCTACACCTTC.

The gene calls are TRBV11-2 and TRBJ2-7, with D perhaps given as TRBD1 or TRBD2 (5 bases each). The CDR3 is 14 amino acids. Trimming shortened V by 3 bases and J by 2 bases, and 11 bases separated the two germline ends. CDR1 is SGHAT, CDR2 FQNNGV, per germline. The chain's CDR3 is CASSFTRGPYEQYF. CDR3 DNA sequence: TGTGCCAGCAGCTTTACTAGGGGACCCTACGAGCAGTACTTC.

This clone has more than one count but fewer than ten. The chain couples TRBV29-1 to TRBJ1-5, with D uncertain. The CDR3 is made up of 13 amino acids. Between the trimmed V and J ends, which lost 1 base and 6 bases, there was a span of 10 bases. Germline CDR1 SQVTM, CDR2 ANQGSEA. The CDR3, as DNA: TGCAGCGTTGAAGGGCGGGAGGGTCAGCCCCAGCATTTT. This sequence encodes CSVEGREGQPQHF.

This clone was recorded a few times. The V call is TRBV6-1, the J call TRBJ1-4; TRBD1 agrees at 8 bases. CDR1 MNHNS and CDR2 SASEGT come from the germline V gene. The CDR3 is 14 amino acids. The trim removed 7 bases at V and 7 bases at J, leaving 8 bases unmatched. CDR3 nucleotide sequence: TGTGCCAGCACTCGGGACAGGTCGGCTGAAAAACTGTTTTTT. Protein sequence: CASTRDRSAEKLFF.

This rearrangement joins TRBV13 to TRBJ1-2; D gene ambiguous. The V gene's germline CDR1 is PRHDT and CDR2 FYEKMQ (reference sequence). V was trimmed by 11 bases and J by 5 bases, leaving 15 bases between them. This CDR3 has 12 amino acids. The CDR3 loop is CASARAGYGYTF. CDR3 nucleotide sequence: TGTGCCTCTGCTAGGGCGGGGTATGGCTACACCTTC.

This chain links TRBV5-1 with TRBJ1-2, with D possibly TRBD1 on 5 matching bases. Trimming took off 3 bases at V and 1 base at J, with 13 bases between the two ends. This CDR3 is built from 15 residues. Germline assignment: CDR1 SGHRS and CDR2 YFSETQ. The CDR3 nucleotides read TGCGCCAGCAGCTCAATGACAGCGATTAACTATGGCTACACCTTC. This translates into CASSSMTAINYGYTF.

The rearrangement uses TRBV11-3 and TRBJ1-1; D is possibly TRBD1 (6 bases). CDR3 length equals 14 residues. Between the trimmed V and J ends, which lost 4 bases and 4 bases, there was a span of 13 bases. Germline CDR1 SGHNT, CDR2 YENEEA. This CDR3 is CASSSGGLGTEAFF. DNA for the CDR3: TGTGCCAGCAGCTCCGGGGGCCTGGGCACTGAAGCTTTCTTT.

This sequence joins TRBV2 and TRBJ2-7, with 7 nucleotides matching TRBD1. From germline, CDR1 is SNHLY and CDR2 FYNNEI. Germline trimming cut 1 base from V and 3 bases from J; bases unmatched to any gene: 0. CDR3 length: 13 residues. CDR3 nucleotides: TGTGCCAGCAGTGAAGGGGACAGCTACGAGCAGTACTTC. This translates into CASSEGDSYEQYF.

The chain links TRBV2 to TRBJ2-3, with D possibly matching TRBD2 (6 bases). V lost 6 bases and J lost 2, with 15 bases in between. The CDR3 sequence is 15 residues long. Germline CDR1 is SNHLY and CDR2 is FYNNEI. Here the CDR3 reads CASRGLGLATDTQYF. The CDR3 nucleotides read TGTGCCAGCAGAGGCTTGGGACTCGCCACAGATACGCAGTATTTT.

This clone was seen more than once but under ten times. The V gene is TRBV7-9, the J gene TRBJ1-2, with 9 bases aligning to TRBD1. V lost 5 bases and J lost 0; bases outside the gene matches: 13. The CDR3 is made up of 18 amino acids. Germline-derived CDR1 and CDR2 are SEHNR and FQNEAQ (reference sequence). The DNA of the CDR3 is TGTGCCAGCAGCGACCTTGGGACAGGGAGAATTGCTAACTATGGCTACACCTTC. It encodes CASSDLGTGRIANYGYTF.

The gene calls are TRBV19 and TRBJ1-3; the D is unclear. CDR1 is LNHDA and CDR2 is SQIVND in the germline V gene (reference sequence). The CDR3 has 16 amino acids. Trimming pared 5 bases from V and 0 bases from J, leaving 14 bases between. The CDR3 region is CASSPRTASSGNTIYF. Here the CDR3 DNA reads TGTGCCAGTAGTCCTAGGACGGCGAGCTCTGGAAACACCATATATTTT.

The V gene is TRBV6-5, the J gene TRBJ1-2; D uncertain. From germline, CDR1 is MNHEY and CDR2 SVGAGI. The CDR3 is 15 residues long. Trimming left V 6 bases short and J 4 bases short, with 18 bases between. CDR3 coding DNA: TGTGCCAGCAGCCAAACGACCCCGTCGGTCTATGGCTACACCTTC. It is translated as CASSQTTPSVYGYTF.

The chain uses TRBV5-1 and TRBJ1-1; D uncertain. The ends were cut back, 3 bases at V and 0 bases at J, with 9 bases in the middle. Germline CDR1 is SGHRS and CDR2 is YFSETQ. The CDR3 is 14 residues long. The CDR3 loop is CASSSDGLNTEAFF. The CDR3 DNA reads TGCGCCAGCAGCTCGGACGGCTTGAACACTGAAGCTTTCTTT.

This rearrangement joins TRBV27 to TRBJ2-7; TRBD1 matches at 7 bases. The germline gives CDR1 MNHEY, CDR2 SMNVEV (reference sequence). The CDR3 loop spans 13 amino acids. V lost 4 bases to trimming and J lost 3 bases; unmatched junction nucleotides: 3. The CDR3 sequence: CASSSHRGYEQYF. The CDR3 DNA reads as TGTGCCAGCAGTTCCCACAGGGGCTACGAGCAGTACTTC.